This T cell receptor beta chain was observed in a study of blood T cell repertoires in COVID-19. CDR1 and CDR2 (germline): KGHSH, LQKENI. V gave up 1 base and J gave up 4 bases, with 14 bases separating them. The CDR3 extends over 15 amino acids. The assay was immunoSEQ multiplex PCR, and TCRdb's table has in-frame clones only and misses some. The sample yields 95,000 to 100,000 clones, approximately 92% seen once. The TCR sequence derives from a man aged 45 to 65 with active COVID-19. The rearrangement links TRBV18 to TRBJ2-7; tentative D call: TRBD1 (7 bases). The sequenced sample was peripheral blood. CDR3 amino acids: CASSPQEGAVYEQYF. CDR3 sequence (DNA): TGTGCCAGCTCACCACAGGAGGGGGCTGTGTACGAGCAGTACTTC.